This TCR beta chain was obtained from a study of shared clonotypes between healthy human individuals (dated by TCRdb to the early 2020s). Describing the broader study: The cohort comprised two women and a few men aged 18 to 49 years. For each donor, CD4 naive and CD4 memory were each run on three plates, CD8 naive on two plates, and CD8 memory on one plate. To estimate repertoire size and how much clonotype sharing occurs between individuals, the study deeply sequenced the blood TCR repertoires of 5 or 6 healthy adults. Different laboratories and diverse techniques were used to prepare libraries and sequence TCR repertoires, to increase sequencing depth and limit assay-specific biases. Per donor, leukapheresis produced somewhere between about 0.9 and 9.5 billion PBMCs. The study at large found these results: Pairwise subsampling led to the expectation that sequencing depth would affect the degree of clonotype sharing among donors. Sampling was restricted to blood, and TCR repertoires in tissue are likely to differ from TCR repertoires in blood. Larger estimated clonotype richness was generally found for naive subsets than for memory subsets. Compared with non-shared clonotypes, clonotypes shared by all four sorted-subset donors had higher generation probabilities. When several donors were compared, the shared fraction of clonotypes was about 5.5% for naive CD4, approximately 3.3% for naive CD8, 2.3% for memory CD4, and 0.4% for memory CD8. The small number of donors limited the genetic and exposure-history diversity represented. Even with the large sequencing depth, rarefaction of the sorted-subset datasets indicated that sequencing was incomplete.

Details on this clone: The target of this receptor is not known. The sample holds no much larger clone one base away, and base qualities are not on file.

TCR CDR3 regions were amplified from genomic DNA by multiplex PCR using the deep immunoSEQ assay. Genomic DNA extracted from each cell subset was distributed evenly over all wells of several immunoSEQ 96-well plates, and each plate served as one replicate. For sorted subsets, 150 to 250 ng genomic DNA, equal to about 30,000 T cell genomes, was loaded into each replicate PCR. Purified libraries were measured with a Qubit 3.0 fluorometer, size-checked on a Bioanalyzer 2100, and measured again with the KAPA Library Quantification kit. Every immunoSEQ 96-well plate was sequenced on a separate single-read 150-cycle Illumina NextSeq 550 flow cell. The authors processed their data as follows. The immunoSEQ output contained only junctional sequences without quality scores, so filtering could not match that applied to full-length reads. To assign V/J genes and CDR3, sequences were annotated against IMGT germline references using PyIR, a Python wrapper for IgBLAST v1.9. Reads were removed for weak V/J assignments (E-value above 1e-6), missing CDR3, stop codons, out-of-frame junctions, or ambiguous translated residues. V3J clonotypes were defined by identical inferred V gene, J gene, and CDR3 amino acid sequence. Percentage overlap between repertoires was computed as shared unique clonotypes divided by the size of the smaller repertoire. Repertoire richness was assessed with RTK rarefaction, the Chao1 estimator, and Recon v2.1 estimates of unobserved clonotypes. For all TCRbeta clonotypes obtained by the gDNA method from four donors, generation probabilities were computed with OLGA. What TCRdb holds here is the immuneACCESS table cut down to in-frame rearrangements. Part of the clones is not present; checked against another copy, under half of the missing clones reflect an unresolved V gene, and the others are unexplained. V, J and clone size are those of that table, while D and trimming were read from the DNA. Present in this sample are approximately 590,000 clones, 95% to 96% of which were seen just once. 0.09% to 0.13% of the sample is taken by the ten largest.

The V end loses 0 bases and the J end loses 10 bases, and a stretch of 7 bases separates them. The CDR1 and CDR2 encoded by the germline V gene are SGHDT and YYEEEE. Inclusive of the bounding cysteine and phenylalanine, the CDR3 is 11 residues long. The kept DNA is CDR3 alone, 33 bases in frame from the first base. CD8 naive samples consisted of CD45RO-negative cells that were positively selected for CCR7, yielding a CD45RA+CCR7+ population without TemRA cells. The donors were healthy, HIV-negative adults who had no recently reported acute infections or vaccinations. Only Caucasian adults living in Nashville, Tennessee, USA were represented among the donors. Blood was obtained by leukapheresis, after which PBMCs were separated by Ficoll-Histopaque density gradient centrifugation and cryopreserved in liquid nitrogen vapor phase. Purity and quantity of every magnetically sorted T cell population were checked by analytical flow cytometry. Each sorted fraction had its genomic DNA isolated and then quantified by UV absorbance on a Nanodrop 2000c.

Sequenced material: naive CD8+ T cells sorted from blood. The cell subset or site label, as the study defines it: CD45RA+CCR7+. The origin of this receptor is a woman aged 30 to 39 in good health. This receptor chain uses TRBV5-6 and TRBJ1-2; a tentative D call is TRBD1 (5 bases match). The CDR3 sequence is CASSLGQSYTF. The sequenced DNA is TGTGCCAGCAGCTTGGGACAGTCCTACACCTTC.